The 9 T cell receptor beta chains given below trace back to one sample, sequenced in a study of cytomegalovirus exposure and HLA in healthy donors. PCR amplification relied on 60 Vbeta primers (plus 13 Jbeta primers). The table came from immunoSEQ multiplex PCR; TCRdb's copy has only in-frame clones and leaves some out. This table holds approximately 60,000 clones, roughly 80% found once. Sequencing used PBMCs. The receptors were gathered from a man aged 30 to 45 in good health and CMV-seronegative.

V is TRBV11-2 and J is TRBJ2-7, with 9 bases aligning to TRBD1. CDR1 is SGHAT and CDR2 is FQNNGV in the germline V gene. There are 15 residues in the CDR3. The V gene end was trimmed by 5 bases and the J gene end by 7 bases; junction bases not matched to a gene: 12. As DNA, the CDR3 is TGTGCCAGCAGCGCCGGACCGGGACAGGGTCGGGAGCAGTACTTC. Its translation: CASSAGPGQGREQYF. Supplemented by reference TRBV11-2 and TRBJ2-7, the full variable domain reads EAGVAQSPRYKIIEKRQSVAFWCNPISGHATLYWYQQILGQGPKLLIQFQNNGVVDDSQLPKDRFSAERLKGVDSTLKIQPAKLEDSAVYLCASSAGPGQGREQYFGPGTRLTVT.

The rearrangement uses TRBV29-1 and TRBJ2-5; 12 nucleotides match TRBD2. The CDR3 length is 16 residues. With 0 bases clipped from V and 5 bases from J, the junction kept 7 bases outside the gene matches. Per the germline V gene, CDR1 is SQVTM and CDR2 is ANQGSEA. CDR3 residues: CSVEEGRTSGVETQYF. CDR3 DNA: TGCAGCGTTGAAGAGGGGAGGACTAGCGGGGTGGAGACCCAGTACTTC.

The chain combines TRBV10-1 with TRBJ2-3; TRBD1 agrees at 10 bases. This CDR3 region has 15 residues. With 3 bases clipped from V and 5 bases from J, the junction kept 5 bases outside the gene matches. The germline gives CDR1 WNHNN, CDR2 SYGVQD (reference sequence). CDR3 amino acids: CASSEPGQGIDTQYF. CDR3 nucleotide sequence: TGCGCCAGCAGTGAACCGGGACAGGGGATAGATACGCAGTATTTT.

The chain couples TRBV12-5 to TRBJ1-1; 8 bases align to TRBD1. Germline loops: CDR1 LGHNT, CDR2 FRNRAP. CDR3 size: 16 residues. Losses at the gene ends were 6 bases for V and 1 base for J; bases not matched to a gene: 10. The CDR3 DNA reads as TGTGCTAGTGGGGTGGACAGGGTCCCCTGGAACACTGAAGCTTTCTTT. Translation: CASGVDRVPWNTEAFF.

V usage is TRBV18 and J usage is TRBJ1-2; no reliable D call. Germline-derived CDR1 and CDR2 are KGHSH and LQKENI. The CDR3 consists of 13 residues. The germline V and J ends were trimmed by 3 bases and 6 bases, with 11 bases remaining between them. The CDR3 DNA reads TGTGCCAGCTCACCTTCAGAAGAACATGGCTACACCTTC. This encodes CASSPSEEHGYTF. The full variable domain, with the rest looked up from reference TRBV18 and TRBJ1-2, is NAGVMQNPRHLVRRRGQEARLRCSPMKGHSHVYWYRQLPEEGLKFMVYLQKENIIDESGMPKERFSAEFPKEGPSILRIQQVVRGDSAAYFCASSPSEEHGYTFGSGTRLTVV.

The V gene is TRBV18, the J gene TRBJ1-1; tentatively, D is TRBD1 (5 bases). Trimming removed 5 bases at V and 1 base at J, with 17 bases between. The CDR3 covers 16 residues. CDR1 and CDR2 (germline): KGHSH, LQKENI. CDR3 sequence: CASSEDSLIGNTEAFF. In DNA, the CDR3 is TGTGCCAGCTCAGAAGACAGTCTGATTGGGAACACTGAAGCTTTCTTT.

V usage is TRBV6-1 and J usage is TRBJ2-1, with 7 bases identical to TRBD1. CDR3 length equals 14 residues. Trimming took 6 bases from V and 6 from J; bases not matched to a gene: 8. Germline assignment: CDR1 MNHNS and CDR2 SASEGT. CDR3 sequence (DNA): TGTGCCAGCAGCCTTTACAGGGGACCCAATGAGCAGTTCTTC. This gives the protein CASSLYRGPNEQFF.

This clone was counted a few times. The chain couples TRBV18 to TRBJ1-1, with 8 bases identical to TRBD1. The V and J ends lost 8 bases and 1 base, in that order; junction bases with no gene match: 6. This CDR3 is built from 14 residues. The germline V gene encodes CDR1 KGHSH and CDR2 LQKENI. The CDR3 DNA sequence: TGTGCCAGCCAAGACCAGGGGGCGAACACTGAAGCTTTCTTT. Translation gives CASQDQGANTEAFF.

This chain connects TRBV6-1 to TRBJ2-7; perhaps TRBD2 as D (6 bases). Trimming took off 2 bases at V and 2 bases at J, with 13 bases between the two ends. The CDR3 runs 15 residues. Germline V gene sequence: CDR1 MNHNS, CDR2 SASEGT. The CDR3 spells CASSETSGSAYEQYF. The CDR3 DNA follows: TGTGCCAGCAGTGAAACGTCCGGGAGCGCCTACGAGCAGTACTTC.